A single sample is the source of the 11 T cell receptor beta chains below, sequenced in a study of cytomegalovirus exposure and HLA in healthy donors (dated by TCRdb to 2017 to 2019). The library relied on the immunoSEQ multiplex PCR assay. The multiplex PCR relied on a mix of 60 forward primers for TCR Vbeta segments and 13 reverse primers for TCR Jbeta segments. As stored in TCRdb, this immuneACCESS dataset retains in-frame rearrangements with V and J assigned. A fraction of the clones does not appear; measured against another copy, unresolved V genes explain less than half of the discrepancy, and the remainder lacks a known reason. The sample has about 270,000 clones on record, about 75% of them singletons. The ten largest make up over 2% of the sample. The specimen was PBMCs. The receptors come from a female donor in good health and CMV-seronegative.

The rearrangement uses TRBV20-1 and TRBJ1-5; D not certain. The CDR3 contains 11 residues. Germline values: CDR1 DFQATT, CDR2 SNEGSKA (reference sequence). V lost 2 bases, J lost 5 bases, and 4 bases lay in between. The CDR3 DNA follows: TGCAGTGCTAGATCCGATCAGCCCCAGCATTTT. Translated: CSARSDQPQHF.

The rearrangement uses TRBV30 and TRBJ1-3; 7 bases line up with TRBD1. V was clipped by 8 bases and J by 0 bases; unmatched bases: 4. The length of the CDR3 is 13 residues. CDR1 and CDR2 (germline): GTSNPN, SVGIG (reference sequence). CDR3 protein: CAGGQISGNTIYF. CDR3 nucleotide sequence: TGTGCCGGGGGACAGATCTCTGGAAACACCATATATTTT.

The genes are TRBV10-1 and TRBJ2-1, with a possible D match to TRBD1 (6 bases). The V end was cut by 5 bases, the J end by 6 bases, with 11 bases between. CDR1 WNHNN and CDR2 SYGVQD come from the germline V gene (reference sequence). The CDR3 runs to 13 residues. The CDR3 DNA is TGCGCCAGCAGTACTACAGGGCGCAATGAGCAGTTCTTC. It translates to CASSTTGRNEQFF.

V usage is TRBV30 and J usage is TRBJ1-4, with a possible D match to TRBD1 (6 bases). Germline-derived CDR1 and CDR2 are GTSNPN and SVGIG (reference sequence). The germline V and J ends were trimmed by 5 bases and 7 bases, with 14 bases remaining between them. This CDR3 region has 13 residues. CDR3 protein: CAWAPGAGEKLFF. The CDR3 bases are TGTGCCTGGGCCCCAGGGGCTGGTGAAAAACTGTTTTTT.

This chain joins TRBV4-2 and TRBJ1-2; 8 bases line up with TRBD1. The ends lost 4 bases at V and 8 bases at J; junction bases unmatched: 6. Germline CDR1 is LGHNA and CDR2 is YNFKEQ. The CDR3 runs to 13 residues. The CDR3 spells CASSPGQGEGYTF. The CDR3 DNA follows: TGTGCCAGCAGCCCAGGACAGGGAGAGGGCTACACCTTC.

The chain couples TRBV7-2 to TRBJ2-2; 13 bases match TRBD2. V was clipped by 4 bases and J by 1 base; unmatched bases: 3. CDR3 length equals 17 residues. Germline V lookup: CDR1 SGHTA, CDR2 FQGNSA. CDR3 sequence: CASSSRTSGRNTGELFF. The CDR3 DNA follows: TGTGCCAGCAGCTCTAGGACTAGCGGGAGGAACACCGGGGAGCTGTTTTTT.

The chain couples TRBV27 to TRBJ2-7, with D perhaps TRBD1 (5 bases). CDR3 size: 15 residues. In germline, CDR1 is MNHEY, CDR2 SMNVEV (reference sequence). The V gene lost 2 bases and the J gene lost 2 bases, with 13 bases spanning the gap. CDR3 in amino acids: CASSLPSPGPYEQYF. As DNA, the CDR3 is TGTGCCAGCAGTTTACCCTCCCCAGGGCCCTACGAGCAGTACTTC.

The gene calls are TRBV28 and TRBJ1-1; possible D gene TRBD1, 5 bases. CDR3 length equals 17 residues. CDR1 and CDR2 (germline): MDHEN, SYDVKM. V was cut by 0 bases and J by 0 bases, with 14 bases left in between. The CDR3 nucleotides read TGTGCCAGCAGTTTATGGGGCTTGACAGTGATGAACACTGAAGCTTTCTTT. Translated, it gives CASSLWGLTVMNTEAFF.

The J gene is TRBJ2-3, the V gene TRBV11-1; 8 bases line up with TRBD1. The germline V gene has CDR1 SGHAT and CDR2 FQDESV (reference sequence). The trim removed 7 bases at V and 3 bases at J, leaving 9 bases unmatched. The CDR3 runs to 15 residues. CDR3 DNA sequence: TGTGCCAGCACCCAAGACAGGGGAGAAACAGATACGCAGTATTTT. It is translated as CASTQDRGETDTQYF.

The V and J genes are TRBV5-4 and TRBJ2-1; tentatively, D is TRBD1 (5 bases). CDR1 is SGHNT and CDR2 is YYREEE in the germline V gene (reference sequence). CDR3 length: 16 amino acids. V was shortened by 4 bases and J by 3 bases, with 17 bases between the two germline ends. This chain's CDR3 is CASSKGSYSLYNEQFF. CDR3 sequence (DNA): TGTGCCAGCAGCAAGGGGTCGTATAGCCTCTACAATGAGCAGTTCTTC.

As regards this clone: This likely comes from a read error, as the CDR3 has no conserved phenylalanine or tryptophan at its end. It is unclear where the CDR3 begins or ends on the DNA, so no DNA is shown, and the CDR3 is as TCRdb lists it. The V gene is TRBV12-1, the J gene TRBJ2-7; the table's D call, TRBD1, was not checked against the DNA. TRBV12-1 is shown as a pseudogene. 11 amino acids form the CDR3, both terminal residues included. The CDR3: CASSSSRDRAT.